This T cell receptor beta chain derives from a study of identical twins. Study outcomes and limitations: Out-of-frame alpha sequences shared by twins showed excess low generation probability. For out-of-frame beta sequences, excess twin sharing was weaker. The authors noted that invariant MAIT and iNKT cells could partly confound zero-insertion analyses.

From the 5' RACE reads, TCRdb called clonotypes with MiXCR, one entry per CDR3 protein. The table shows hundreds of thousands of distinct CDR3 sequences, with 8% to 9% occurring only once. Comment on this clonotype: Its antigen remains unknown.

V lost 7 bases, J lost 0 bases, and 12 bases lay in between. This CDR3 contains 15 residues. Germline V gives CDR1 KGHDR, CDR2 SFDVKD. Another study also made use of these data, one on yellow fever vaccine responses in identical twins.

The receptor comes from a young woman in good health. The material sequenced was memory (CD45RO+) T cells sorted from blood. V is TRBV24-1 and J is TRBJ2-1; tentatively, D is TRBD2 (6 bases). In DNA form, the CDR3 reads TGTGCCACCAGAAAGAATAGCGGCTCCTACAATGAGCAGTTCTTC. Translating gives CATRKNSGSYNEQFF.